The clone carrying this TCR beta chain was seen just once. Antigen: not known. Germline loops: CDR1 SGHVS, CDR2 FQNEAQ. Trimming at V came to 5 bases and at J to 0 bases, leaving 3 bases not matched to a gene. The CDR3 is 14 amino acids. This sample was taken from a study of cytomegalovirus exposure and HLA in healthy donors. Overall study results and limits: Earlier analysis yielded a pattern in which most TCR beta V segments were productive about 87% or about 30% of the time. The number of N-insertions in an Asian-associated ancestry cluster was reportedly below the 666-donor mean in a later analysis.

Researchers ran the PCR with 60 Vbeta and 13 Jbeta primers. As processed by the authors: A later analysis counted 80 million or so unique TCR beta chains, some 12 million shared. Profiling relied on immunoSEQ multiplex PCR, and the TCRdb table lists in-frame clones only, not all of them. V and J calls plus clone size are reproduced from that table; the DNA served to infer D and trimming. The repertoire holds over 65,000 clones, 67% seen once, with 6.5% to 7.5% in the top ten. The V call is TRBV7-8, the J call TRBJ2-5; 7 bases are a match to TRBD2. The material sequenced was PBMCs. This receptor was taken from a woman between 45 and 65 years old in good health and CMV-seropositive. In DNA, the CDR3 is TGTGCCAGCAGCCGGCGGGGGTACCAAGAGACCCAGTACTTC. Translated, it gives CASSRRGYQETQYF. The full variable domain, with the rest looked up from reference TRBV7-8 and TRBJ2-5, is GAGVSQSPRYKVAKRGQDVALRCDPISGHVSLFWYQQALGQGPEFLTYFQNEAQLDKSGLPSDRFFAERPEGSVSTLKIQRTQQEDSAVYLCASSRRGYQETQYFGPGTRLLVL.